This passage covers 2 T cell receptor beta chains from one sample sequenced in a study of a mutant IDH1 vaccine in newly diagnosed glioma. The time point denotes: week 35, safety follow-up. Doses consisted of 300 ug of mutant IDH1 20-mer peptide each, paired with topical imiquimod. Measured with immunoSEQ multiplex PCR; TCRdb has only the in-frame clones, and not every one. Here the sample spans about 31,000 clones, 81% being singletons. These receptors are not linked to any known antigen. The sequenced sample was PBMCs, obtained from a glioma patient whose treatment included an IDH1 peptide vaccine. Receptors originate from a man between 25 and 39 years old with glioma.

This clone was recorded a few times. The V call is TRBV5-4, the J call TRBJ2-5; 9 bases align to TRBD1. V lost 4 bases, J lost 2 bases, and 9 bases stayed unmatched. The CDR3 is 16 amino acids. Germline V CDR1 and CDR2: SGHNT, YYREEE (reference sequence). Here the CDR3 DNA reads TGTGCCAGCAGCCGGATCCCCGACAGGGGGCAAGAGACCCAGTACTTC. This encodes CASSRIPDRGQETQYF.

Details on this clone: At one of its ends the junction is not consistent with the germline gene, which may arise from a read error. The CDR3 DNA sequence: TGTGCCAGTAGTATTATCAGAAACTATGGCTGCACCTTC. Protein: CASSIIRNYGCTF. This sequence joins TRBV19 and TRBJ1-2; no firm D call. CDR1 is LNHDA and CDR2 is SQIVND in the germline V gene (reference sequence). CDR3 length equals 13 residues.